These T cell receptor beta chains were read from a single sample in a study of T cell repertoires in cytomegalovirus infection. Their recognized antigens are unknown. TCRdb fed the reads into MiXCR, producing one record per CDR3 protein. The data contain about 27,000 distinct CDR3 sequences, under 20% of them singletons. Sequenced material: CD8+ T cells from cultured PBMCs, taken from culture after CMV antigen stimulation. These TCRs come from a human donor in good health (CMV status not recorded). Some clones in this sample may be carry-over from other donors' samples. The CDR3 runs from the conserved cysteine through the conserved F or W. D genes are given only for firm matches. Size tells how often a clone was seen (once, few, many) or the class of an expanded clone, and some rows leave it out.

>TRBJ2-7|-|TRBV7-8|few
TGTGCCAGCAGCTTACCGGGACAAAGGTACGAGCAGTACTTC
CASSLPGQRYEQYF
>TRBJ2-7|TRBD1|TRBV27|few
TGTGCCAGCAGTTCTCAGGGGGTGTCCTACGAGCAGTACTTC
CASSSQGVSYEQYF
>TRBJ2-3|-|TRBV7-8|many
TGTGCCAGCAGCGCAACCGGTCTCACAGATACGCAGTATTTT
CASSATGLTDTQYF
>TRBJ1-6|TRBD1|TRBV6-2/TRBV6-3|few
TGTGCCAGCAAACCGGGACAGAACAGTTCACCCCTCCACTTT
CASKPGQNSSPLHF
>TRBJ2-7|-|TRBV6-1|few
TGTGCCAGCAGCGCGTCGGTAACAGCCGCCGAGCAGTACTTC
CASSASVTAAEQYF
>TRBJ2-2|-|TRBV27|-
TGTGCCAGCAGTTTACTCTGGCGCGCCGGGGAGCTGTTTTTT
CASSLLWRAGELFF
>TRBJ2-7|TRBD1|TRBV7-6|-
TGTGCCAGCAGCTCTACCGGGACAGGGGGCGACGAGCAGTACTTC
CASSSTGTGGDEQYF
>TRBJ2-7|TRBD2|TRBV6-2/TRBV6-3|few
TGTGCCAGCAGTCCCCTAGCGGGAGGAAAGGCCTACGAGCAGTACTTC
CASSPLAGGKAYEQYF
>TRBJ2-5|-|TRBV4-3|-
TGCGCCAGCAGCCAAGATGGGCTCAGGGAGCAAGAGACCCAGTACTTC
CASSQDGLREQETQYF
>TRBJ1-6|TRBD1|TRBV11-1|few
TGTGCCAGCAGTTTACAGGGGATTAGTTCACCCCTCCACTTT
CASSLQGISSPLHF
>TRBJ2-1|TRBD2|TRBV7-8|few
TGTGCCAGCAGCTTTCTGACTAGCGGGGATTCCTACAATGAGCAGTTCTTC
CASSFLTSGDSYNEQFF
>TRBJ2-7|-|TRBV19|few
TGTGCCACCCGACCCGGGCAGGGACCCTACGAGCAGTACTTC
CATRPGQGPYEQYF
>TRBJ2-1|TRBD1|TRBV27|-
TGTGCCAGCAGTACCCCGACAGGGAACAATGAGCAGTTCTTC
CASSTPTGNNEQFF
>TRBJ1-2|-|TRBV10-3|-
TGTGCCATCAGTGAACCGGGGTCCTTCAACTATGGCTACACCTTC
CAISEPGSFNYGYTF
>TRBJ2-5|-|TRBV7-6|many
TGTGCCAGCAGCTTAGATCGAGAGACCCAGTACTTC
CASSLDRETQYF
>TRBJ2-3|TRBD2|TRBV7-2|many
TGTGCCAGCAGCTCGTCCCTAGCGGGGGGCCTTACTAGCACAGATACGCAGTATTTT
CASSSSLAGGLTSTDTQYF
>TRBJ2-1|-|TRBV12-3/TRBV12-4|-
TGTGCCAGCAGTTGGAACTACAATGAGCAGTTCTTC
CASSWNYNEQFF
>TRBJ1-1|-|TRBV19|-
TGTGCCAGCAACTCCAGGGGAGGAAGATCTGAAGCTTTCTTT
CASNSRGGRSEAFF
>TRBJ1-1|-|TRBV7-2|-
TGTGCCAGCAGCCCGTATGTGGGGATGGAGGACACTGAAGCTTTCTTT
CASSPYVGMEDTEAFF
>TRBJ1-6|-|TRBV28|few
TGTGCCAGCACCCCCGACAGTTATTCACCCCTCCACTTT
CASTPDSYSPLHF
>TRBJ2-2|-|TRBV6-2/TRBV6-3|few
TGTGCCAGCAGTTACTCGGCCGGGGAGCTGTTTTTT
CASSYSAGELFF
>TRBJ2-7|-|TRBV5-1|-
TGCGCCAGCAGCTTGGTGGTTTCCCCCTACGAGCAGTACTTC
CASSLVVSPYEQYF
>TRBJ1-1|-|TRBV10-3|-
TGTGCCATCAGTGGGGGGGACAATTCAAACACTGAAGCTTTCTTT
CAISGGDNSNTEAFF
>TRBJ2-1|-|TRBV7-2|few
TGTGCCAGCAGCTTCCGGAAGGGGGTGCACGCCTACAATGAGCAGTTCTTC
CASSFRKGVHAYNEQFF
>TRBJ2-3|TRBD2|TRBV4-1|-
TGCGCCAGCAGCCACGAATTAGCGGGGATCCACAATACGCAGTATTTT
CASSHELAGIHNTQYF
>TRBJ1-1|-|TRBV27|-
TGTGCCAGCAGTCCCTTTTTCGACGGGAACACTGAAGCTTTCTTT
CASSPFFDGNTEAFF
>TRBJ2-1|TRBD2|TRBV12-3/TRBV12-4|-
TGTGCCAGCAGTTTAGCAAAGGGACTAGCGGGGACCTACAATGAGCAGTTCTTC
CASSLAKGLAGTYNEQFF
>TRBJ1-4|-|TRBV15|many
TGTGCCACCAGCAGGGAGGGAGCAACTAATGAAAAACTGTTTTTT
CATSREGATNEKLFF
>TRBJ2-2|-|TRBV7-6|-
TGTGCCAGCAAGGGAGCCGGGACACCGTACACCGGGGAGCTGTTTTTT
CASKGAGTPYTGELFF
>TRBJ2-3|-|TRBV7-8|many
TGTGCCAGCAGCTTCAGACAGTCTAGCACAGATACGCAGTATTTT
CASSFRQSSTDTQYF
>TRBJ2-7|-|TRBV6-6|few
TGTGCCAGCAGTACCTCTTACGAGCAGTACTTC
CASSTSYEQYF
>TRBJ1-2|TRBD1|TRBV27|-
TGTGCCAGCAGCCTCTCAGGGGGCGGCTTTGGCTACACCTTC
CASSLSGGGFGYTF
>TRBJ2-4|-|TRBV6-5|-
TGTGCCAGCAACGATCTCCCTATGGCGGCCAAAAACATTCAGTACTTC
CASNDLPMAAKNIQYF
>TRBJ1-2|-|TRBV19|-
TGTGCCAGTAGAACGGAAAGAAGGGCTAACTATGGCTACACCTTC
CASRTERRANYGYTF
>TRBJ2-7|TRBD1|TRBV5-5|-
TGTGCCAGCAGATCTGGACAGGGCTACGAGCAGTACTTC
CASRSGQGYEQYF
>TRBJ2-1|TRBD1|TRBV5-5|few
TGTGCCAGCAGCTCTCGGAATAAAACAGGGGGTCCCTCCTACAATGAGCAGTTCTTC
CASSSRNKTGGPSYNEQFF
>TRBJ1-5|TRBD1|TRBV19|-
TGTGCCAGTAGTACCCCTCCAACCTACGGGACAGATCTTAATCAGCCCCAGCATTTT
CASSTPPTYGTDLNQPQHF
>TRBJ2-5|TRBD2|TRBV9|few
TGTGCCAGCAGTGGCACAGGGACTAGGAGAGAGACCCAGTACTTC
CASSGTGTRRETQYF
>TRBJ2-7|-|TRBV7-3|many
TGTGCCAGCAGCTTAACGGGACAAGACGAGCAGTACTTC
CASSLTGQDEQYF
>TRBJ2-7|TRBD2|TRBV20-1|many
TGCAGTGCTAGGGCGGTGGGAGGGAGCTACGAGCAGTACTTC
CSARAVGGSYEQYF
>TRBJ1-2|TRBD1|TRBV12-3/TRBV12-4|-
TGTGCCAGCAGGTTCACAGGGGACCATTGGGCCTATGGCTACACCTTC
CASRFTGDHWAYGYTF
>TRBJ2-5|TRBD2|TRBV19|few
TGTGCCAGTAGTATGGGAGGGGCGGAGGAGACCCAGTACTTC
CASSMGGAEETQYF
>TRBJ2-7|TRBD2|TRBV7-2|-
TGTGCCAGCAGCTGGGGACTAGGTCCGGGATACGAGCAGTACTTC
CASSWGLGPGYEQYF
>TRBJ2-7|-|TRBV7-6|-
TGTGCCAGCAGCTCCCTCGGTTTAGTTTCCCACGAGCAGTACTTC
CASSSLGLVSHEQYF
>TRBJ2-1|TRBD2|TRBV6-2/TRBV6-3|-
TGTGCCAGCAGTTACTCGCGGGCTAGCGGTGACAATGAGCAGTTCTTC
CASSYSRASGDNEQFF
>TRBJ1-4|-|TRBV6-1|-
TGTGCCAGCAGTGATTATGAAAAACTGTTTTTT
CASSDYEKLFF
>TRBJ2-3|-|TRBV2|-
TGTGCCACAGGACACTCAGGGACCGGCACAGATACGCAGTATTTT
CATGHSGTGTDTQYF
>TRBJ2-2|-|TRBV27|few
TGTGCCAGCAGATTCGGGAGGAACACCGGGGAGCTGTTTTTT
CASRFGRNTGELFF
>TRBJ2-7|TRBD2|TRBV7-6|-
TGTGCCAGCAGCTTGACTAGCGGCCAAGGGTCCTACGAGCAGTACTTC
CASSLTSGQGSYEQYF
>TRBJ1-5|-|TRBV7-2|-
TGTGCCAGCAGCTTAGATGGGGCAGGCCTAGGGCCCCAGCATTTT
CASSLDGAGLGPQHF
>TRBJ1-1|-|TRBV28|-
TGTGCCAGCAGTTTAGAACGCTTGGGGACTGAAGCTTTCTTT
CASSLERLGTEAFF
>TRBJ1-5|TRBD1|TRBV12-3/TRBV12-4|many
TGTGCCAGCAGGGACAGGGACAATAGCAATCAGCCCCAGCATTTT
CASRDRDNSNQPQHF
>TRBJ1-6|-|TRBV20-1|few
TGCAGTGCTAGTCCCTTCAGGGATTCACCCCTCCACTTT
CSASPFRDSPLHF
>TRBJ1-5|-|TRBV11-2|many
TGTGCCAGCAGCTTGGTTCCTGGAGGCAATCAGCCCCAGCATTTT
CASSLVPGGNQPQHF
>TRBJ1-1|-|TRBV7-8|few
TGTGCCAGCAGCTCCCGCGGAATTGAAGCTTTCTTT
CASSSRGIEAFF